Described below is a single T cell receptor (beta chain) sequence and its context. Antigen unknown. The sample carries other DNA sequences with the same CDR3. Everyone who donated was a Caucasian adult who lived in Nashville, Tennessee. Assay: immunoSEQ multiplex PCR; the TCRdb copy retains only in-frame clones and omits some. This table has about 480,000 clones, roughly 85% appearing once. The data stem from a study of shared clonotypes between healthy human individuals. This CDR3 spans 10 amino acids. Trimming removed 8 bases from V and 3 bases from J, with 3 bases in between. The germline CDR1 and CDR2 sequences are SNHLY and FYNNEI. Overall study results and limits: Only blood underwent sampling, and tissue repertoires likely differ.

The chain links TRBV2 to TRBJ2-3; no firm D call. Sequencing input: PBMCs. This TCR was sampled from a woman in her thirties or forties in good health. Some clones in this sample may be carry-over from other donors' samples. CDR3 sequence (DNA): TGTGCCAGCCGGACAGATACGCAGTATTTT. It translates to CASRTDTQYF.